This TCR beta chain derives from a study of immune evolution from preneoplasia to lung adenocarcinoma. Study-wide findings and caveats: Top clone frequencies peaked in normal lung, apparently declining through invasive adenocarcinoma.

Libraries were prepared by immunoSEQ multiplex PCR; TCRdb keeps only in-frame clonotypes and omits some of them. The repertoire holds 8,000 to 9,500 clones, with roughly 80% as singletons. This clone was detected only a few times. Its antigen is currently unknown. The CDR3 totals 13 residues. Trimming took off 2 bases at V and 7 bases at J, with 9 bases between the two ends. Germline V CDR1 and CDR2: KGHSH, LQKENI. Two lung cancer pathologists independently confirmed each histologic diagnosis. Nucleic acids came from premalignant or tumor cells enriched by macro-dissection. The sequenced sample consisted of FFPE minimally invasive lung adenocarcinoma tissue. This clonotype was obtained from a donor aged 70 or over with lung adenocarcinoma. This sequence joins TRBV18 and TRBJ1-5; D call uncertain. CDR3 DNA sequence: TGTGCCAGCTCACCAACGACGGGCCAGCCCCAGCATTTT. It yields the protein CASSPTTGQPQHF.